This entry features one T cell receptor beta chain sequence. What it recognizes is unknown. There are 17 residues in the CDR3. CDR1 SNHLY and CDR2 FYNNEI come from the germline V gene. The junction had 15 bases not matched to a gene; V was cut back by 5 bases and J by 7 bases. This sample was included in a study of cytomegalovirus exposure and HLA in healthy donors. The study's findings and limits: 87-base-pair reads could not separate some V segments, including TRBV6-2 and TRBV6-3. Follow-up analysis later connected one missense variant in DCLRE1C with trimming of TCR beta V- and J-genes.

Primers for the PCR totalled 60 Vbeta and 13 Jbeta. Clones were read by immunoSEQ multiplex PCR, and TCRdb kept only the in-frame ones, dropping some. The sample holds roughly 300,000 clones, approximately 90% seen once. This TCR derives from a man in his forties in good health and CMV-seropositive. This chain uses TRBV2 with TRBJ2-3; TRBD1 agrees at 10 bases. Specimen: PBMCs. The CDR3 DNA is TGTGCCAGCAGTTTCCCTTTGGGTGGGACAGGGGACTATACGCAGTATTTT. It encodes CASSFPLGGTGDYTQYF.